Below, 18 T cell receptor beta chains from the same sample are listed, as sequenced in a study of cytomegalovirus exposure and HLA in healthy donors. Use of 60 Vbeta and 13 Jbeta primers characterized the PCR. Libraries were prepared by immunoSEQ multiplex PCR; TCRdb keeps only in-frame clonotypes and omits some of them. The sample includes 100,000 to 150,000 clones, 70% to 75% seen only once; the top ten take approximately 7%. The sequenced material came from PBMCs. The receptors derive from a male donor in good health and CMV-seronegative.

The table lists this clone with a few counts. The genes are TRBV4-2 and TRBJ2-7; 7 bases are shared with TRBD1. CDR1 is LGHNA and CDR2 is YNFKEQ in the germline V gene. V lost 0 bases to trimming and J lost 4 bases; unmatched junction nucleotides: 6. The CDR3 has 15 residues. The CDR3 sequence: CASSQERDSRYEQYF. The CDR3 nucleotides read TGTGCCAGCAGCCAAGAACGGGACAGTCGGTACGAGCAGTACTTC.

The V call is TRBV6-1, the J call TRBJ2-3; TRBD1 agrees at 7 bases. Looked up from germline, CDR1 is MNHNS and CDR2 is SASEGT. The V segment lost 4 bases and the J segment 2 bases; nucleotides outside the gene matches: 6. The CDR3 length is 15 residues. The CDR3 loop reads CASSGTGSNTDTQYF. In DNA, the CDR3 is TGTGCCAGCAGTGGGACAGGTAGTAACACAGATACGCAGTATTTT.

The gene calls are TRBV28 and TRBJ2-7; 8 nucleotides align to TRBD1. There are 14 residues in the CDR3. V lost 6 bases to trimming and J lost 1 base; unmatched junction nucleotides: 5. Germline-derived CDR1 and CDR2 are MDHEN and SYDVKM. This chain's CDR3 is CASRNGQGSYEQYF. CDR3 sequence (DNA): TGTGCCAGCAGAAACGGACAGGGTTCCTACGAGCAGTACTTC.

V is TRBV14 and J is TRBJ2-2; D may be TRBD1 (5 bases). The germline V gene has CDR1 SGHDN and CDR2 FVKESK. Trimming left V 1 base short and J 3 bases short, with 18 bases between. This CDR3 comprises 18 residues. CDR3 DNA: TGTGCCAGCAGCCAAGGAAGTGTCTGGGGCGCGGACACCGGGGAGCTGTTTTTT. The encoded protein is CASSQGSVWGADTGELFF. Full variable domain (outside the CDR3, taken from reference TRBV14 and TRBJ2-2): EAGVTQFPSHSVIEKGQTVTLRCDPISGHDNLYWYRRVMGKEIKFLLHFVKESKQDESGMPNNRFLAERTGGTYSTLKVQPAELEDSGVYFCASSQGSVWGADTGELFFGEGSRLTVL.

The rearrangement links TRBV7-2 to TRBJ2-3, with D possibly TRBD1 on 5 matching bases. Germline values: CDR1 SGHTA, CDR2 FQGNSA. V lost 7 bases and J lost 3, with 14 bases in between. The CDR3 consists of 14 residues. The CDR3, as DNA: TGTGCCAGCACCACAGGAGTCAGGACAGATACGCAGTATTTT. This encodes CASTTGVRTDTQYF.

The chain combines TRBV27 with TRBJ1-1, with TRBD1 matching over 9 bases. J gave up 1 base and V 0 bases, and 9 bases lay outside the gene matches. Germline CDR1 reads MNHEY; CDR2 reads SMNVEV (reference sequence). The CDR3 totals 18 residues. CDR3 DNA: TGTGCCAGCAGTTTATCAAGGGGACAGGGTGCCCCGAACACTGAAGCTTTCTTT. It specifies CASSLSRGQGAPNTEAFF.

In its sample, this clone was seen once. V gene TRBV5-4 combines with J gene TRBJ1-1; 7 positions match TRBD1. The V gene's germline CDR1 is SGHNT and CDR2 YYREEE (reference sequence). This CDR3 region has 14 residues. V gave up 2 bases and J gave up 3 bases; unmatched junction bases: 4. CDR3 amino acids: CASSLGGRYTEAFF. The CDR3 DNA is TGTGCCAGCAGCTTAGGGGGCCGGTACACTGAAGCTTTCTTT.

The chain employs TRBV10-2 and TRBJ2-7; D gene unclear. Between the trimmed V and J ends, which lost 3 bases and 0 bases, there was a span of 9 bases. The CDR3 is 14 amino acids. Germline V lookup: CDR1 WSHSY, CDR2 SAAADI. The CDR3 nucleotides are TGCGCCAGCAGTGAACTCGCCCGCTCCTACGAGCAGTACTTC. Protein: CASSELARSYEQYF.

V gene TRBV2 combines with J gene TRBJ2-7; 13 bases are shared with TRBD2. V shed 8 bases and J 10 bases; nucleotides not matched to a gene: 5. Germline V lookup: CDR1 SNHLY, CDR2 FYNNEI. The CDR3 loop spans 12 amino acids. The CDR3 coding sequence is TGTGCCAGCGGACTAGCGGGAGCCCTACAGTACTTC. This codes for CASGLAGALQYF.

This clone occurred once. The chain joins TRBV27 to TRBJ2-1; 7 bases align to TRBD1. CDR1 is MNHEY, CDR2 SMNVEV, per germline (reference sequence). The V gene end was trimmed by 1 base and the J gene end by 9 bases; junction bases not matched to a gene: 6. The CDR3 runs to 14 residues. As DNA, the CDR3 is TGTGCCAGCAGTTTATGGGAACAGGGGAGTGAGCAGTTCTTC. Translating gives CASSLWEQGSEQFF.

The genes are TRBV28 and TRBJ1-1, with D hard to call. CDR1 is MDHEN, CDR2 SYDVKM, per germline. The V gene lost 8 bases and the J gene lost 0 bases, with 4 bases spanning the gap. This CDR3 comprises 11 residues. For the CDR3, the DNA is TGTGCCAGCGGCTTGAACACTGAAGCTTTCTTT. It translates to CASGLNTEAFF.

The chain recombines TRBV4-1 with TRBJ2-4; 10 positions match TRBD1. This CDR3 region has 20 residues. Unmatched junction bases numbered 17, after V lost 3 bases and J lost 3 bases. Germline CDR1 is MGHRA and CDR2 is YSYEKL. As DNA, the CDR3 is TGCGCCAGCAGCCAGGGACAGGGGCATTCAATTATCGAGGGCAAAAACATTCAGTACTTC. This translates into CASSQGQGHSIIEGKNIQYF.

The CDR3 nucleotides are TGTGCCAGCAGTTCCCCCGGGACAGGCAGCTCCTACGAGCAGTACTTC. It yields the protein CASSSPGTGSSYEQYF. This chain uses TRBV28 with TRBJ2-7, with 8 positions matching TRBD1. CDR3 length: 16 residues. Germline assignment: CDR1 MDHEN and CDR2 SYDVKM. V was pared by 4 bases and J by 0 bases, with 8 bases of the junction left unmatched.

The J gene is TRBJ1-2, the V gene TRBV6-5; 8 bases are a match to TRBD1. V lost 4 bases to trimming and J lost 4 bases; unmatched junction nucleotides: 5. The CDR3 runs to 14 residues. The germline gives CDR1 MNHEY, CDR2 SVGAGI. The CDR3 loop is CASSSGQGLYGYTF. DNA of the CDR3: TGTGCCAGCAGTTCAGGACAGGGCCTCTATGGCTACACCTTC.

V usage is TRBV2 and J usage is TRBJ2-7, with 11 bases aligning to TRBD2. The CDR3 covers 15 residues. The V segment lost 8 bases and the J segment 4 bases; nucleotides outside the gene matches: 10. The germline V gene has CDR1 SNHLY and CDR2 FYNNEI. The CDR3 coding sequence is TGTGCCAGCGGAACGGGACTAGCGGCCGCATACGAGCAGTACTTC. This codes for CASGTGLAAAYEQYF.

This clone was detected only a few times. This chain uses TRBV5-1 with TRBJ1-2, with 8 bases that match TRBD1. The CDR3 has 14 amino acids. The V gene's germline CDR1 is SGHRS and CDR2 YFSETQ. V gave up 2 bases and J gave up 6 bases; unmatched junction bases: 6. The CDR3 DNA is TGCGCCAGCAGCTTTCAGGGGGCGTCGGATGGCTACACCTTC. It is translated as CASSFQGASDGYTF. Variable domain in full (rest from reference TRBV5-1 and TRBJ1-2): KAGVTQTPRYLIKTRGQQVTLSCSPISGHRSVSWYQQTPGQGLQFLFEYFSETQRNKGNFPGRFSGRQFSNSRSEMNVSTLELGDSALYLCASSFQGASDGYTFGSGTRLTVV.

The CDR3 reads CASSLWGGAPYDEQFF. The CDR3 coding sequence is TGTGCCAGCAGTTTATGGGGAGGCGCGCCATATGATGAGCAGTTCTTC. The chain joins TRBV28 to TRBJ2-1, with D possibly being TRBD2 (6 bases). The germline V gene encodes CDR1 MDHEN and CDR2 SYDVKM. The V gene lost 0 bases and the J gene lost 8 bases, with 17 bases spanning the gap. The CDR3 totals 16 residues.

The V call is TRBV5-1, the J call TRBJ1-1, with 7 positions matching TRBD1. From germline, CDR1 is SGHRS and CDR2 YFSETQ. This CDR3 comprises 14 residues. Losses at the gene ends were 4 bases for V and 2 bases for J; bases not matched to a gene: 5. CDR3 sequence: CASSMGTANTEAFF. CDR3 DNA sequence: TGCGCCAGCAGCATGGGGACAGCTAACACTGAAGCTTTCTTT. The full variable domain, in which reference TRBV5-1 and TRBJ1-1 provide the parts outside the CDR3, is KAGVTQTPRYLIKTRGQQVTLSCSPISGHRSVSWYQQTPGQGLQFLFEYFSETQRNKGNFPGRFSGRQFSNSRSEMNVSTLELGDSALYLCASSMGTANTEAFFGQGTRLTVV.